This is a list of T cell receptor beta chains from one sample in a study of blood T cell repertoires in COVID-19. Sequencing was performed with immunoSEQ multiplex PCR; in TCRdb, only in-frame clones are kept and a portion is missing. The sample holds about 350,000 clones, roughly 84% seen once. Sequenced sample: PBMCs or T cells enriched from blood (not recorded which). These receptors were taken from a woman younger than 45 who had recovered from COVID-19. The CDR3 runs from the conserved cysteine through the conserved F or W. D genes are given only for firm matches. A clone size is listed for some rows: how often the clone was seen (once, few, many), or a class if it is expanded.

CDR3 DNA: TGTGCCAGCAGTCCCAATGGCGGGAGTTACACAGATACGCAGTATTTT
CDR3 protein: CASSPNGGSYTDTQYF
V gene: TRBV27
J gene: TRBJ2-3
D gene: TRBD2
clone size: .

CDR3 DNA: TGTGCCAGCAGTTTTTCGGGTCAGCCCCAGCATTTT
CDR3 protein: CASSFSGQPQHF
V gene: TRBV27
J gene: TRBJ1-5
D gene: .
clone size: .

CDR3 DNA: TGTGCCAGCAGCAAGGACAGTAATTCACCCCTCCACTTT
CDR3 protein: CASSKDSNSPLHF
V gene: TRBV2
J gene: TRBJ1-6
D gene: .
clone size: .

CDR3 DNA: TGTGCCAGCAGCGAAACCAGGGGATTCGGTGAAAAACTGTTTTTT
CDR3 protein: CASSETRGFGEKLFF
V gene: TRBV3-1/TRBV3-2
J gene: TRBJ1-4
D gene: .
clone size: .

CDR3 DNA: TGTGCCAGTAGTCCTCCTGGAAACACCATATATTTT
CDR3 protein: CASSPPGNTIYF
V gene: TRBV19
J gene: TRBJ1-3
D gene: .
clone size: .

CDR3 DNA: TGTGCCAGCAGCTCAGGAATCAGGGGCCGCTATGGCTACACCTTC
CDR3 protein: CASSSGIRGRYGYTF
V gene: TRBV6-2/TRBV6-3
J gene: TRBJ1-2
D gene: .
clone size: .

CDR3 DNA: TGTGCCTGGCCCCCTAGCGGATCGAACACCGGGGAGCTGTTTTTT
CDR3 protein: CAWPPSGSNTGELFF
V gene: TRBV30
J gene: TRBJ2-2
D gene: TRBD2
clone size: .

CDR3 DNA: TGTGCCAGCAGCTTAGGTGTGGCCCTCCAAGAGACCCAGTACTTC
CDR3 protein: CASSLGVALQETQYF
V gene: TRBV11-2
J gene: TRBJ2-5
D gene: .
clone size: .

CDR3 DNA: TGTGCCAATACACAGGGGCCTCTCAATCAGCCCCAGCATTTT
CDR3 protein: CANTQGPLNQPQHF
V gene: TRBV3-1/TRBV3-2
J gene: TRBJ1-5
D gene: TRBD1
clone size: .

CDR3 DNA: TGTGCCAGTAGTATTGGGGCGGGACCTGGGGACTCCGGGGCCAACGTCCTGACTTTC
CDR3 protein: CASSIGAGPGDSGANVLTF
V gene: TRBV19
J gene: TRBJ2-6
D gene: .
clone size: .

CDR3 DNA: TGTGCCAGCAGTCGCGCGACAGGCCGTGTTGGCTACACCTTC
CDR3 protein: CASSRATGRVGYTF
V gene: TRBV27
J gene: TRBJ1-2
D gene: .
clone size: .

CDR3 DNA: TGCGCCAGCAAGAACCCAGGGAAGAACACTGAAGCTTTCTTT
CDR3 protein: CASKNPGKNTEAFF
V gene: TRBV10-2
J gene: TRBJ1-1
D gene: .
clone size: .

CDR3 DNA: TGTGCCAGCAGCTTCCAGACAGGACCGTTTGAAGCTTTCTTT
CDR3 protein: CASSFQTGPFEAFF
V gene: TRBV7-2
J gene: TRBJ1-1
D gene: .
clone size: .

CDR3 DNA: TGCGCCAGCAGCCGAACAACAGGGTACAATCAGCCCCAGCATTTT
CDR3 protein: CASSRTTGYNQPQHF
V gene: TRBV4-1
J gene: TRBJ1-5
D gene: .
clone size: .

CDR3 DNA: TGCGCCAGCAGCCTGGCCGAAGGGGCGTACTATGGCTACACCTTC
CDR3 protein: CASSLAEGAYYGYTF
V gene: TRBV5-1
J gene: TRBJ1-2
D gene: .
clone size: .

CDR3 DNA: TGTGCCAGCAGCTTACAGGGGATCGGCTATGGCTACACCTTC
CDR3 protein: CASSLQGIGYGYTF
V gene: TRBV5-8
J gene: TRBJ1-2
D gene: TRBD1
clone size: few

CDR3 DNA: TGCGCCAGCAGCCAAGATGGTAGGGGCTCCGACTATGGCTACACCTTC
CDR3 protein: CASSQDGRGSDYGYTF
V gene: TRBV4-3
J gene: TRBJ1-2
D gene: .
clone size: once

CDR3 DNA: TGCGCCAGCAGCCAACAGGAAAGGCGAAACTCTGGAAACACCATATATTTT
CDR3 protein: CASSQQERRNSGNTIYF
V gene: TRBV4-1
J gene: TRBJ1-3
D gene: .
clone size: once

CDR3 DNA: TGCGCCAGCAGTGATCCCACCCCCCTCGGGGAGCGGGGGGGCCCAGATACGCAGTATTTT
CDR3 protein: CASSDPTPLGERGGPDTQYF
V gene: TRBV10-2
J gene: TRBJ2-3
D gene: TRBD2
clone size: .

CDR3 DNA: TGTGCCAGCAGTTTAGCACAGACGAACACCGGGGAGCTGTTTTTT
CDR3 protein: CASSLAQTNTGELFF
V gene: TRBV27
J gene: TRBJ2-2
D gene: .
clone size: .

CDR3 DNA: TGCGCCAGCAGCCCGGTGGGGGGGAGCAGCTCTGGAAACACCATATATTTT
CDR3 protein: CASSPVGGSSSGNTIYF
V gene: TRBV4-1
J gene: TRBJ1-3
D gene: .
clone size: .

CDR3 DNA: TGTGCCAGCAGCTTTATAATCGGATGGCTCCAACAGGACAATGAGCAGTTCTTC
CDR3 protein: CASSFIIGWLQQDNEQFF
V gene: TRBV7-9
J gene: TRBJ2-1
D gene: .
clone size: once

CDR3 DNA: TGTGCCATCAGTGAAAAGCGGGGGGGTGAGACCCAGTACTTC
CDR3 protein: CAISEKRGGETQYF
V gene: TRBV10-3
J gene: TRBJ2-5
D gene: TRBD2
clone size: .

CDR3 DNA: TGTGCCAGCCAGGGCGACTTTTCGCAGTACTTC
CDR3 protein: CASQGDFSQYF
V gene: TRBV18
J gene: TRBJ2-7
D gene: .
clone size: .

CDR3 DNA: TGTGCCAGCAGCCCTCCTGGCCCGAACACTGAAGCTTTCTTT
CDR3 protein: CASSPPGPNTEAFF
V gene: TRBV7-9
J gene: TRBJ1-1
D gene: .
clone size: few

CDR3 DNA: TGTGCCAGCAGCGTAGTGATGGGTCAGGGAGGTCCAGATACGCAGTATTTT
CDR3 protein: CASSVVMGQGGPDTQYF
V gene: TRBV9
J gene: TRBJ2-3
D gene: .
clone size: .

CDR3 DNA: TGTGCCAGCAGTTCTAGGGGCTACAATGAGCAGTTCTTC
CDR3 protein: CASSSRGYNEQFF
V gene: TRBV11-3
J gene: TRBJ2-1
D gene: .
clone size: .

CDR3 DNA: TGTGCCAGCAGCTCGGTCCGGGACAGGGGGGCCCATGAGCAGTTCTTC
CDR3 protein: CASSSVRDRGAHEQFF
V gene: TRBV11-2
J gene: TRBJ2-1
D gene: TRBD1
clone size: .

CDR3 DNA: TGCGTAAGTCAGGCGAACACTGAAGCTTTCTTT
CDR3 protein: CVSQANTEAFF
V gene: TRBV28
J gene: TRBJ1-1
D gene: .
clone size: .

CDR3 DNA: TGTGCCAGTAGTGCCCGGGACAGGGCCTACGAGCAGTACTTC
CDR3 protein: CASSARDRAYEQYF
V gene: TRBV19
J gene: TRBJ2-7
D gene: TRBD1
clone size: few

CDR3 DNA: TGTGCCAGCAGCTTGGGGACAGGGCCTAATTCACCCCTCCACTTT
CDR3 protein: CASSLGTGPNSPLHF
V gene: TRBV5-8
J gene: TRBJ1-6
D gene: TRBD1
clone size: .

CDR3 DNA: TGTGCCAGCAGTTTAGGGCAGAAGAACACTGAAGCTTTCTTT
CDR3 protein: CASSLGQKNTEAFF
V gene: TRBV28
J gene: TRBJ1-1
D gene: .
clone size: .

CDR3 DNA: TGTGCCAGCAGTGTTGCAGTGTACCAAGAGACCCAGTACTTC
CDR3 protein: CASSVAVYQETQYF
V gene: TRBV2
J gene: TRBJ2-5
D gene: .
clone size: once

CDR3 DNA: TGCGCCAGCGGACCCGGACTAGCGGGGGGGGCAGATACGCAGTATTTT
CDR3 protein: CASGPGLAGGADTQYF
V gene: TRBV10-2
J gene: TRBJ2-3
D gene: TRBD2
clone size: .

CDR3 DNA: TGTGCCAGCAGTGTCACTAGCGGGGGGTTGTTGGATACGCAGTATTTT
CDR3 protein: CASSVTSGGLLDTQYF
V gene: TRBV27
J gene: TRBJ2-3
D gene: TRBD2
clone size: .

CDR3 DNA: TGCGCCAGCAGCTTGGCTTATGAAGAGACCCAGTACTTC
CDR3 protein: CASSLAYEETQYF
V gene: TRBV5-1
J gene: TRBJ2-5
D gene: .
clone size: once

CDR3 DNA: TGTGCCAGCAGCCAGCGGGGGAGCACAGATACGCAGTATTTT
CDR3 protein: CASSQRGSTDTQYF
V gene: TRBV3-1/TRBV3-2
J gene: TRBJ2-3
D gene: TRBD2
clone size: .

CDR3 DNA: TGTGCCAGCAGCCCCGGACTAGCGGGGGGGACAGATACGCAGTATTTT
CDR3 protein: CASSPGLAGGTDTQYF
V gene: TRBV11-2
J gene: TRBJ2-3
D gene: TRBD2
clone size: .

CDR3 DNA: TGTGCCAGCAGCTTCCCTTCAGGGGGGTATCATGGCTACACCTTC
CDR3 protein: CASSFPSGGYHGYTF
V gene: TRBV5-4
J gene: TRBJ1-2
D gene: TRBD1
clone size: few

CDR3 DNA: TGCGCCAGCAGCGACCGGCCTCAGGGGGGCAATGAAAAACTGTTTTTT
CDR3 protein: CASSDRPQGGNEKLFF
V gene: TRBV5-1
J gene: TRBJ1-4
D gene: TRBD1
clone size: .

CDR3 DNA: TGTGCCAGCCAGCAGGGGCCCTCCTACGAGCAGTACTTC
CDR3 protein: CASQQGPSYEQYF
V gene: TRBV2
J gene: TRBJ2-7
D gene: .
clone size: .

CDR3 DNA: TGTGCCAGCAGCACGACAGGGGGCAATGGCTACACCTTC
CDR3 protein: CASSTTGGNGYTF
V gene: TRBV9
J gene: TRBJ1-2
D gene: TRBD1
clone size: .

CDR3 DNA: TGTGCCAGCAGTTTCCCGGGACAGCTCCTTGGCTACACCTTC
CDR3 protein: CASSFPGQLLGYTF
V gene: TRBV28
J gene: TRBJ1-2
D gene: TRBD1
clone size: .

CDR3 DNA: TGTGCCAGCAGTGAAGCGACAGGGGGCGAGCAGTACTTC
CDR3 protein: CASSEATGGEQYF
V gene: TRBV6-1
J gene: TRBJ2-7
D gene: TRBD1
clone size: .

CDR3 DNA: TGTGCCAGTAGTAGGACGGACAGGATGAACTATGGCTACACCTTC
CDR3 protein: CASSRTDRMNYGYTF
V gene: TRBV19
J gene: TRBJ1-2
D gene: TRBD1
clone size: .

CDR3 DNA: TGTGCCAGCAGCCCGTATAGCGGGGCCTTCTCCTACGAGCAGTACTTC
CDR3 protein: CASSPYSGAFSYEQYF
V gene: TRBV7-6
J gene: TRBJ2-7
D gene: TRBD2
clone size: .

CDR3 DNA: TGTGCCACCAGCAGGGGACACGACACCGGGGAGCTGTTTTTT
CDR3 protein: CATSRGHDTGELFF
V gene: TRBV15
J gene: TRBJ2-2
D gene: .
clone size: once

CDR3 DNA: TGTGCCAGCAGTCCGCAGCTAGTGCTGGGTTCACCCCTCCACTTT
CDR3 protein: CASSPQLVLGSPLHF
V gene: TRBV27
J gene: TRBJ1-6
D gene: .
clone size: few

CDR3 DNA: TGTGCCACCAGCGTCGACCCGAACAGGGTCCTGGGCACTGAAGCTTTCTTT
CDR3 protein: CATSVDPNRVLGTEAFF
V gene: TRBV15
J gene: TRBJ1-1
D gene: .
clone size: once

CDR3 DNA: TGTGCCAGTAGTGCGCCCGGGACAGGGGACTACGAGCAGTACTTC
CDR3 protein: CASSAPGTGDYEQYF
V gene: TRBV19
J gene: TRBJ2-7
D gene: TRBD1
clone size: .

CDR3 DNA: TGTGCCAGCAGCTTTTTTGGCTTTAGCACAGATACGCAGTATTTT
CDR3 protein: CASSFFGFSTDTQYF
V gene: TRBV7-2
J gene: TRBJ2-3
D gene: .
clone size: .

CDR3 DNA: TGTGCCAGCAGCCCCACAGGGTCCTATGGCTACACCTTC
CDR3 protein: CASSPTGSYGYTF
V gene: TRBV28
J gene: TRBJ1-2
D gene: .
clone size: .

CDR3 DNA: TGCAGTGCTAGTTCCGGGGAGCGGGGCTATGGCTACACCTTC
CDR3 protein: CSASSGERGYGYTF
V gene: TRBV20-1
J gene: TRBJ1-2
D gene: .
clone size: .

CDR3 DNA: TGTGCCTCTAACAGGGCGCGGAGCTATGGCTACACCTTC
CDR3 protein: CASNRARSYGYTF
V gene: TRBV30
J gene: TRBJ1-2
D gene: .
clone size: .